These T cell receptor beta chains were read from a single sample in a study of blood T cell repertoires in COVID-19. The method was immunoSEQ multiplex PCR; TCRdb's version includes in-frame clones alone and lacks a portion of them. The top ten clones hold approximately 4.3% of a sample with 470,000 or so clones, approximately 90% of them seen once. The sequenced sample was peripheral blood. These TCRs come from a woman aged 30 to 39 with acute or convalescent COVID-19. Both conserved end residues are part of each CDR3. Fields, in order: V gene, J gene, clone size, D gene, CDR3 DNA, CDR3 protein. A D gene is named only where the DNA matches it firmly. Rows may omit the clone size; those that give it use once, few, many or a size class.

>TRBV28|TRBJ1-5|.|.
TGTGCCAGCAACCCAAGATCGGGGGGGTCTGACAATCAGCCCCAGCATTTT
CASNPRSGGSDNQPQHF
>TRBV11-2|TRBJ2-7|.|.
TGTGCCAGCAGCTTAGATCGCCCAGTACCCTACGAGCAGTACTTC
CASSLDRPVPYEQYF
>TRBV5-1|TRBJ2-2|.|TRBD1
TGCGCCAGCAGCCCGACAGGGGGGTCAGCCGGGGAGCTGTTTTTT
CASSPTGGSAGELFF
>TRBV11-2|TRBJ2-7|.|TRBD2
TGTGCCAGCAGCCCCACTAGGGAGGGTTTTAGATCCTACGAGCAGTACTTC
CASSPTREGFRSYEQYF
>TRBV5-1|TRBJ2-1|.|TRBD2
TGCGCCAGCAGCCCCGGACTAGCGGGGGGGAATGAGCAGTTCTTC
CASSPGLAGGNEQFF
>TRBV11-2|TRBJ2-7|.|.
TGTGCCAGCAGCTTTCTATCAGGGGGGCCGGGCGAGCAGTACTTC
CASSFLSGGPGEQYF
>TRBV2|TRBJ1-1|.|TRBD1
TGTGCCAGCACTAGACAGGGTGACACTGAAGCTTTCTTT
CASTRQGDTEAFF
>TRBV2|TRBJ1-2|.|.
TGTGCCAGCAGTGAAGCATCGGCCGGGACACCAGCTAACTATGGCTACACCTTC
CASSEASAGTPANYGYTF
>TRBV29-1|TRBJ1-1|.|.
TGCAGCGCACAGGACGTTGAAGCTTTCTTT
CSAQDVEAFF
>TRBV7-9|TRBJ1-1|.|.
TGTGCCAGCAGCTTTAACAGGGTCACCGAGACTGAAGCTTTCTTT
CASSFNRVTETEAFF
>TRBV6-5|TRBJ1-2|.|.
TGTGCCACCGCCCTGTCCGTTGTTGGGCACTATGGCTACACCTTC
CATALSVVGHYGYTF
>TRBV6-2/TRBV6-3|TRBJ1-5|once|.
TGTGCCAGCAGCACGCGGGCTAGTAGCAATCAGCCCCAGCATTTT
CASSTRASSNQPQHF
>TRBV27|TRBJ2-4|.|TRBD1
TGTGCCAGCAGTTCCGGGACAGGCGTTAAAAACATTCAGTACTTC
CASSSGTGVKNIQYF
>TRBV27|TRBJ1-6|.|.
TGTGCCAGCAGTCGAGGGACACCATATAATTCACCCCTCCACTTT
CASSRGTPYNSPLHF
>TRBV5-4|TRBJ2-7|.|TRBD1
TGTGCCAGCAGCTTGGCAGGGACAGCCCACGAGCAGTACTTC
CASSLAGTAHEQYF
>TRBV27|TRBJ1-1|.|TRBD1
TGTGCCAGCAGCAGACAGGGGAGTAACACTGAAGCTTTCTTT
CASSRQGSNTEAFF
>TRBV5-1|TRBJ2-5|.|.
TGCGCCAGCAGCTTAACAGAGGGCCTTGAAGAGACCCAGTACTTC
CASSLTEGLEETQYF
>TRBV27|TRBJ1-5|.|TRBD1
TGTGCCAGCAGTCCAGGGACAGGGAATCAGCCCCAGCATTTT
CASSPGTGNQPQHF
>TRBV12-3/TRBV12-4|TRBJ2-7|.|TRBD1
TGTGCCAGCAGTTCGACAGGGGAAGAAGAGCAGTACTTC
CASSSTGEEEQYF
>TRBV9|TRBJ2-5|.|.
TGTGCCAGCAGTGGGGGGTCCAAAGAGACCCAGTACTTC
CASSGGSKETQYF
>TRBV6-5|TRBJ2-7|.|.
TGTGCCAGCCCAGGGTCTTACGAGCAGTACTTC
CASPGSYEQYF
>TRBV19|TRBJ1-5|.|.
TGTGCCAGTAGTATCTCCGGGAATCAGCCCCAGCATTTT
CASSISGNQPQHF
>TRBV7-8|TRBJ2-7|.|TRBD2
TGTGCCAGCAGCTCAGGGGGGACTAGCGGGGGCACCTACGAGCAGTACTTC
CASSSGGTSGGTYEQYF
>TRBV30|TRBJ1-3|.|.
TGTGCCTGGGCTATAGGAGGGACCTCTGGAAACACCATATATTTT
CAWAIGGTSGNTIYF
>TRBV5-1|TRBJ2-5|.|.
TGCGCCAGCAGCTCACGACAGAGCCAAGAGACCCAGTACTTC
CASSSRQSQETQYF
>TRBV27|TRBJ1-1|.|.
TGTGCCAGCAGATTGAGTAAGTCGAACACTGAAGCTTTCTTT
CASRLSKSNTEAFF